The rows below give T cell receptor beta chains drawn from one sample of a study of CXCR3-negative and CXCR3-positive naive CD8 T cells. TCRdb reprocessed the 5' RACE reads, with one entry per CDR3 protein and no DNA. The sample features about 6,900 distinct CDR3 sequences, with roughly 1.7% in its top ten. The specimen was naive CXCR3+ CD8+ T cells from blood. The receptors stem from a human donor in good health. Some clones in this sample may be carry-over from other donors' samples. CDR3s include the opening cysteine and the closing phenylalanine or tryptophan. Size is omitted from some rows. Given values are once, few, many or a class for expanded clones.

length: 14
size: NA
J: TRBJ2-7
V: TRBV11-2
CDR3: CASSFGQGTYEQYF

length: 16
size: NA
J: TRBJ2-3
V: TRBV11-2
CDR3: CASSLALSRMGDTQYF

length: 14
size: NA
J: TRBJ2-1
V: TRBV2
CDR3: CASSTGQGYNEQFF

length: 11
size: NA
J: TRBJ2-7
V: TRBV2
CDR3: CASSGLDEQYF

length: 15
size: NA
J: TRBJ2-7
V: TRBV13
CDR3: CASSGSGTSAYEQYF

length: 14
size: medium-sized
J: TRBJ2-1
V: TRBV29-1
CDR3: CSVEAGLKYNEQFF

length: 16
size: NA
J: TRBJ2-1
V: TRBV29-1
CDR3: CSVEGAGEGFYNEQFF

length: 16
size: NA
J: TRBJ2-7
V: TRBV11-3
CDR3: CASSSTSGGRHYEQYF

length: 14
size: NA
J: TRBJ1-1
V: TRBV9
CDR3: CASSVALRNTEAFF

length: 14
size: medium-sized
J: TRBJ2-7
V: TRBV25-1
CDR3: CASRGQGLIDEQYF

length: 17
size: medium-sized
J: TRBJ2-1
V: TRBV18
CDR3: CASSIKRGGTSPGEQFF

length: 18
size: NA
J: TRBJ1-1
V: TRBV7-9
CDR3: CASSLEGLGTARGTEAFF

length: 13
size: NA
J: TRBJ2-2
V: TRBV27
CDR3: CASSETGFGELFF

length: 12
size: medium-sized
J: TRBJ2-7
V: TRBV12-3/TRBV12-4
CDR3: CASSFKVVQQYF

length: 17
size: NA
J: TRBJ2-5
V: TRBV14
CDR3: CASSQGPWGSQQETQYF

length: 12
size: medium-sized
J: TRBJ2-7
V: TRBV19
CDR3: CASSIDGYEQYF

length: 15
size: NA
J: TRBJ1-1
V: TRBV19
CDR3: CASEGGYRENTEAFF

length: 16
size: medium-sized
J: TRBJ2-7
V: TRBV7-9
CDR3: CASGEGNGQLTYEQYF

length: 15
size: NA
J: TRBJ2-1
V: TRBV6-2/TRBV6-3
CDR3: CASESVQGTYNEQFF

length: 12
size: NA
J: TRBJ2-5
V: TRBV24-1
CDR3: CATSDSAETQYF

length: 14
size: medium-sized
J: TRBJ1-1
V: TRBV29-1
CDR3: CSVEVRGGDTEAFF

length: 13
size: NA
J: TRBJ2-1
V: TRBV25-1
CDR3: CASSVYRVGEQFF

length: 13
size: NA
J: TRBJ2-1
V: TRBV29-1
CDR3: CSALWTRTNEQFF

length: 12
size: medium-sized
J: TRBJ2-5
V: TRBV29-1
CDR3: CSVAQAAWTQYF

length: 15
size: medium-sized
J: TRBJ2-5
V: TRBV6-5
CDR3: CASSYAGGLKETQYF

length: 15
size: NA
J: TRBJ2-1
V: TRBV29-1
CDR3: CSGHGLAGVYNEQFF